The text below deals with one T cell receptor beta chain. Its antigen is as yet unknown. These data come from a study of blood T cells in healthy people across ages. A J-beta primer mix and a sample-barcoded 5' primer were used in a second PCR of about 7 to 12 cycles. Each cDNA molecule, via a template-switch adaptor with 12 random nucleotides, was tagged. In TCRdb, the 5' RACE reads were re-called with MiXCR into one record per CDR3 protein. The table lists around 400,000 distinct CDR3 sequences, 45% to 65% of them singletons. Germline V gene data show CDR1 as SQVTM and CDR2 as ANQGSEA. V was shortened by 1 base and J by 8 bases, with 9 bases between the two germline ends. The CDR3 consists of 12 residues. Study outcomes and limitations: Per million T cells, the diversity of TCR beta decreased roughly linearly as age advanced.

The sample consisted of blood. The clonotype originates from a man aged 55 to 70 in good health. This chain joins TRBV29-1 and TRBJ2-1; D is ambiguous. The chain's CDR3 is CSVEGHPDEQFF. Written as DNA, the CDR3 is TGCAGCGTTGAAGGGCACCCCGATGAGCAGTTCTTC.